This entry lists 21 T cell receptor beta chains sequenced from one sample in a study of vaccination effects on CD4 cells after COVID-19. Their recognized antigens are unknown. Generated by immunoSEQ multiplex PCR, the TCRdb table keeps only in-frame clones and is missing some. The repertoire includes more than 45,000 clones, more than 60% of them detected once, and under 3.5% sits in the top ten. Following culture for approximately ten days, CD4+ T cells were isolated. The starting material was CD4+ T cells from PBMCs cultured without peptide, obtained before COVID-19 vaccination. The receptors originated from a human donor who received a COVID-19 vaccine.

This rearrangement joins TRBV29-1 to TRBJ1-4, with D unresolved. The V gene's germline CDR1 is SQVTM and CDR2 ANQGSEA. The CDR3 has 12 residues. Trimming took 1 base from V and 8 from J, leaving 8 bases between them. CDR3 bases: TGCAGCGTTGAAGTGTTCTCGGAAAAACTGTTTTTT. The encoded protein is CSVEVFSEKLFF. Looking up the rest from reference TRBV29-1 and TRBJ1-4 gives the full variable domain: SAVISQKPSRDICQRGTSLTIQCQVDSQVTMMFWYRQQPGQSLTLIATANQGSEATYESGFVIDKFPISRPNLTFSTLTVSNMSPEDSSIYLCSVEVFSEKLFFGSGTQLSVL.

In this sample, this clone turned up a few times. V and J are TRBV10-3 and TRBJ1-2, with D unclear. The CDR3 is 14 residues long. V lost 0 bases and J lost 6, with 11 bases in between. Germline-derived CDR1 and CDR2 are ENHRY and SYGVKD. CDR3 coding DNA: TGTGCCATCAGTGAGTCGATGACAAAGCATGGCTACACCTTC. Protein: CAISESMTKHGYTF.

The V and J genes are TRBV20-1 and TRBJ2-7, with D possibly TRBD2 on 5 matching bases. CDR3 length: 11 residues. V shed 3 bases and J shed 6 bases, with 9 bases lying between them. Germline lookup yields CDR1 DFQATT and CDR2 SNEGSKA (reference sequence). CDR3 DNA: TGCAGTGCTAGCCGGGGAGCCGAGCAGTACGTC. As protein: CSASRGAEQYV.

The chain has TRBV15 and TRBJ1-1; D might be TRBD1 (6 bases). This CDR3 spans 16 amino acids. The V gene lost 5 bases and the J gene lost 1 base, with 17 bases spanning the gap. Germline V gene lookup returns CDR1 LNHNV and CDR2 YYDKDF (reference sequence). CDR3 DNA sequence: TGTGCCACCAGCCGCTCAGGGAGAGGGGGGAACACTGAAGCTTTCTTT. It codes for CATSRSGRGGNTEAFF.

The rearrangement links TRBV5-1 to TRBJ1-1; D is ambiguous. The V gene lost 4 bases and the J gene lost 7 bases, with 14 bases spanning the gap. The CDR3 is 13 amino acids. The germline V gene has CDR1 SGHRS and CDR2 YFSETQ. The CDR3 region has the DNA TGCGCCAGCAGCCTAACAGAGATTAATGAAGCTTTCTTT. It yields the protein CASSLTEINEAFF.

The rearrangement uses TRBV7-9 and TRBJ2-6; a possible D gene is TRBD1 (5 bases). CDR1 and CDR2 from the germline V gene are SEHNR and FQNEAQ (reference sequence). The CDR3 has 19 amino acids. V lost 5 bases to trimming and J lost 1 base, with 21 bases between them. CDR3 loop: CASSPWGRVQKSGANVLTF. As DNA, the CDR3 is TGTGCCAGCAGCCCATGGGGCAGGGTACAAAAATCTGGGGCCAACGTCCTGACTTTC. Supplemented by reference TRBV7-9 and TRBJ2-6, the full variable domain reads DTGVSQNPRHKITKRGQNVTFRCDPISEHNRLYWYRQTLGQGPEFLTYFQNEAQLEKSRLLSDRFSAERPKGSFSTLEIQRTEQGDSAMYLCASSPWGRVQKSGANVLTFGAGSRLTVL.

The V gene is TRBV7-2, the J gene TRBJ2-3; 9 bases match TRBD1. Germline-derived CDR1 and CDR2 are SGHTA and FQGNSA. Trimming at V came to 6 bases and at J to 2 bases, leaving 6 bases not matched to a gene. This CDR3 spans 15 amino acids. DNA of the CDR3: TGTGCCAGCAGAACCGGGACAGGGATCACAGATACGCAGTATTTT. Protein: CASRTGTGITDTQYF.

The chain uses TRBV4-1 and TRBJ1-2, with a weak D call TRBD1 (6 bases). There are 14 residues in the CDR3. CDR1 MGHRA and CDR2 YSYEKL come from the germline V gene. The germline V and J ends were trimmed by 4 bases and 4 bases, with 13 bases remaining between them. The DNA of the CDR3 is TGCGCCAGCAGCCGGTCACAGGGCGGCTATGGCTACACCTTC. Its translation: CASSRSQGGYGYTF.

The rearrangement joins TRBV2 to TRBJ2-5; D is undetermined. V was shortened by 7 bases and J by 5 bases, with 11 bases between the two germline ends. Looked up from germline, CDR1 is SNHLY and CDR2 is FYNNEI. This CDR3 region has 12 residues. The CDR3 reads CASKILRETQYF. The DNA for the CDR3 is TGTGCCAGCAAAATTCTTAGGGAGACCCAGTACTTC.

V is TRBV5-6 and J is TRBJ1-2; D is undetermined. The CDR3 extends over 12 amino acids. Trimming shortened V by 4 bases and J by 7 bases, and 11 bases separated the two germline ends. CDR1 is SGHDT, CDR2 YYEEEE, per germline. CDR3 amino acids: CASSTRGPGYTF. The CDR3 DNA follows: TGTGCCAGCAGCACACGGGGTCCTGGCTACACCTTC. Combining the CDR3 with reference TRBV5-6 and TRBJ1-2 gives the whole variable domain DAGVTQSPTHLIKTRGQQVTLRCSPKSGHDTVSWYQQALGQGPQFIFQYYEEEERQRGNFPDRFSGHQFPNYSSELNVNALLLGDSALYLCASSTRGPGYTFGSGTRLTVV.

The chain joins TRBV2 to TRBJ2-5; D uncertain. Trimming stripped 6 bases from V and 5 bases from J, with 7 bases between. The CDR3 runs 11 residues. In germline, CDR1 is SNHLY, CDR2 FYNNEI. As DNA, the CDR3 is TGTGCCAGCAGGGTGGGGGAGACCCAGTACTTC. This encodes CASRVGETQYF.

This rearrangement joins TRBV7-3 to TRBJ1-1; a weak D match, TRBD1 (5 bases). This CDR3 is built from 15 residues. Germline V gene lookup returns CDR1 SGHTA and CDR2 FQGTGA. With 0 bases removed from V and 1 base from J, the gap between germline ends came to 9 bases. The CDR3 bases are TGTGCCAGCAGCTTAACGAGCGGGACGAACACTGAAGCTTTCTTT. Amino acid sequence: CASSLTSGTNTEAFF. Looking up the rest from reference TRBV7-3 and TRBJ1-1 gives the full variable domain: GAGVSQTPSNKVTEKGKYVELRCDPISGHTALYWYRQSLGQGPEFLIYFQGTGAADDSGLPNDRFFAVRPEGSVSTLKIQRTERGDSAVYLCASSLTSGTNTEAFFGQGTRLTVV.

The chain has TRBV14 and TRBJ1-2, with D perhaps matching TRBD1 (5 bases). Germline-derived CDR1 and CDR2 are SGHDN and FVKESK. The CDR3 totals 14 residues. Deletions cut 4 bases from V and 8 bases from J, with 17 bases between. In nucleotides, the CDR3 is TGTGCCAGCAGCCCTAATAGATCCCCAGGGGGCTACACCTTC. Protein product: CASSPNRSPGGYTF. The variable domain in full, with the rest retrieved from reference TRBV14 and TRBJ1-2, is EAGVTQFPSHSVIEKGQTVTLRCDPISGHDNLYWYRRVMGKEIKFLLHFVKESKQDESGMPNNRFLAERTGGTYSTLKVQPAELEDSGVYFCASSPNRSPGGYTFGSGTRLTVV.

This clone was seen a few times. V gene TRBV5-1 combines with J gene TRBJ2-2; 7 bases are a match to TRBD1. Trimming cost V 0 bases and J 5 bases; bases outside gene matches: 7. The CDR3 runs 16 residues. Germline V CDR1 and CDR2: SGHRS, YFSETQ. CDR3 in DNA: TGCGCCAGCAGCTTGGCCGGGACAGCAAGGACCGGGGAGCTGTTTTTT. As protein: CASSLAGTARTGELFF. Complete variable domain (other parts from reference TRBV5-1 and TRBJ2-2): KAGVTQTPRYLIKTRGQQVTLSCSPISGHRSVSWYQQTPGQGLQFLFEYFSETQRNKGNFPGRFSGRQFSNSRSEMNVSTLELGDSALYLCASSLAGTARTGELFFGEGSRLTVL.

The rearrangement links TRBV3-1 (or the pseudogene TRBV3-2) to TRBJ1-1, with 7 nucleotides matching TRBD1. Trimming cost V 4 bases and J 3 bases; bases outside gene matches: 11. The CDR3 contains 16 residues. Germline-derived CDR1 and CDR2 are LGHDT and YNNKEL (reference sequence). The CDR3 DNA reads TGTGCCAGCAGCCGAGACTTGAAAACAGGGGACACTGAAGCTTTCTTT. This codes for CASSRDLKTGDTEAFF.

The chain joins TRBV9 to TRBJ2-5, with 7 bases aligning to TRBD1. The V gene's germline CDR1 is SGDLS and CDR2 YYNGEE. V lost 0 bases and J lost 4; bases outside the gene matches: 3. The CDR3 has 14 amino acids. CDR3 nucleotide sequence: TGTGCCAGCAGCGTAGATGCAGGGGGAGAGACCCAGTACTTC. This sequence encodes CASSVDAGGETQYF. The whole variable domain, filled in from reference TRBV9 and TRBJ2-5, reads DSGVTQTPKHLITATGQRVTLRCSPRSGDLSVYWYQQSLDQGLQFLIQYYNGEERAKGNILERFSAQQFPDLHSELNLSSLELGDSALYFCASSVDAGGETQYFGPGTRLLVL.

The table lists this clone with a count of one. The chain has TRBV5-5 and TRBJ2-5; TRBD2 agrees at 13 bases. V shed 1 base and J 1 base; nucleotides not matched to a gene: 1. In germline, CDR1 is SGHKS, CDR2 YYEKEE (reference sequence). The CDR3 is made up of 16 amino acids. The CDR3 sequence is CASSLTSGGVQETQYF. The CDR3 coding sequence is TGTGCCAGCAGCTTGACTAGCGGGGGGGTCCAAGAGACCCAGTACTTC.

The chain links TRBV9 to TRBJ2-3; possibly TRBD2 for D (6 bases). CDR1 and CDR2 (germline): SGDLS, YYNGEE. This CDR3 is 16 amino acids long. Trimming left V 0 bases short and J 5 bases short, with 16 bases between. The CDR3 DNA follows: TGTGCCAGCAGCGTAGTCGGTGGAGGGGTTGGAGATACGCAGTATTTT. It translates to CASSVVGGGVGDTQYF.

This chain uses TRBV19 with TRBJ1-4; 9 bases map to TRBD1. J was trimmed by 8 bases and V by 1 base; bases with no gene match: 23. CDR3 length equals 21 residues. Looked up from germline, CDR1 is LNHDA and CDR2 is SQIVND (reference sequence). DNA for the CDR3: TGTGCCAGTAGTATAGGTCTGGGACAGGGACGAGGGAGTACGAGTCGAGAAAAACTGTTTTTT. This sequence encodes CASSIGLGQGRGSTSREKLFF.

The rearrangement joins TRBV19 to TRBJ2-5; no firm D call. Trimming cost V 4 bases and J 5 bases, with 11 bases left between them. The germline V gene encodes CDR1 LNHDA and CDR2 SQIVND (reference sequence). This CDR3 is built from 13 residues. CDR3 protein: CASSTWARETQYF. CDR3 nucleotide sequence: TGTGCCAGTAGTACCTGGGCCCGGGAGACCCAGTACTTC. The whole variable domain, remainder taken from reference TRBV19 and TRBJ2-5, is DGGITQSPKYLFRKEGQNVTLSCEQNLNHDAMYWYRQDPGQGLRLIYYSQIVNDFQKGDIAEGYSVSREKKESFPLTVTSAQKNPTAFYLCASSTWARETQYFGPGTRLLVL.

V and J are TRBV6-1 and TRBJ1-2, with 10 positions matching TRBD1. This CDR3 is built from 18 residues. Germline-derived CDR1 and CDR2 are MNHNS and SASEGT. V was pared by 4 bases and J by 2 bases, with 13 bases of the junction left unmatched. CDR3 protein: CASSAVAGTGDSNYGYTF. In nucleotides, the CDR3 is TGTGCCAGCAGTGCGGTAGCCGGGACAGGGGACTCGAACTATGGCTACACCTTC.